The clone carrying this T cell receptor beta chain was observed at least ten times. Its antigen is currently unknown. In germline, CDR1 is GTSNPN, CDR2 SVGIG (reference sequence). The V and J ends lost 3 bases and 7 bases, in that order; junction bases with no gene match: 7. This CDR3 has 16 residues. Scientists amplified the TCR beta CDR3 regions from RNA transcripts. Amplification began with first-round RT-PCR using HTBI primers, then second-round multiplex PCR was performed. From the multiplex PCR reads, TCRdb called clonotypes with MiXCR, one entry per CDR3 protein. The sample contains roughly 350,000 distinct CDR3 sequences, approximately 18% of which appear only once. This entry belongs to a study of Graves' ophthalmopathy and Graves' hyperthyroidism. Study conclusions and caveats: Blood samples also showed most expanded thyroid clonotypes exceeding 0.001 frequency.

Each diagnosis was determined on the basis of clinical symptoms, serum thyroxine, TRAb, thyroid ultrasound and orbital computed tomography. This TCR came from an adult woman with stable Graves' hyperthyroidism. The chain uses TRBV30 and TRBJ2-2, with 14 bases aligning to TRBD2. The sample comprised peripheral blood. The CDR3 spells CAWSKGLAGGIGELFF. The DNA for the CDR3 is TGTGCCTGGAGCAAAGGACTAGCGGGAGGCATCGGGGAGCTGTTTTTT.